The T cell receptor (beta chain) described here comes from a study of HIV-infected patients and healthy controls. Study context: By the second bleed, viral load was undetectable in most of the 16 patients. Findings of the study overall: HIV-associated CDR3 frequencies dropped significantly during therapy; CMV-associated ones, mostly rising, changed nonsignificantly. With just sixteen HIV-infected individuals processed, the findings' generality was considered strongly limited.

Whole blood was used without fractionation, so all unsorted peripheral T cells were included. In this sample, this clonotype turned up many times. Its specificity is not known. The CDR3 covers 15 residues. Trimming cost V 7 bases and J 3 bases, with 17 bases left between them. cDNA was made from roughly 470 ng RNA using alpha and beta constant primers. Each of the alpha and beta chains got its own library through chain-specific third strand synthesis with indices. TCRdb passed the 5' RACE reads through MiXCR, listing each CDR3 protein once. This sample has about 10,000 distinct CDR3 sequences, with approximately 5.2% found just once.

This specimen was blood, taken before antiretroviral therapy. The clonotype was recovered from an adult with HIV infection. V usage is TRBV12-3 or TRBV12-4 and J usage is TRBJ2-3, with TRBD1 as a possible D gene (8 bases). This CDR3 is CASINGQGGTDTQYF. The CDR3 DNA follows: TGTGCCAGCATTAACGGACAGGGAGGGACAGATACGCAGTATTTT.